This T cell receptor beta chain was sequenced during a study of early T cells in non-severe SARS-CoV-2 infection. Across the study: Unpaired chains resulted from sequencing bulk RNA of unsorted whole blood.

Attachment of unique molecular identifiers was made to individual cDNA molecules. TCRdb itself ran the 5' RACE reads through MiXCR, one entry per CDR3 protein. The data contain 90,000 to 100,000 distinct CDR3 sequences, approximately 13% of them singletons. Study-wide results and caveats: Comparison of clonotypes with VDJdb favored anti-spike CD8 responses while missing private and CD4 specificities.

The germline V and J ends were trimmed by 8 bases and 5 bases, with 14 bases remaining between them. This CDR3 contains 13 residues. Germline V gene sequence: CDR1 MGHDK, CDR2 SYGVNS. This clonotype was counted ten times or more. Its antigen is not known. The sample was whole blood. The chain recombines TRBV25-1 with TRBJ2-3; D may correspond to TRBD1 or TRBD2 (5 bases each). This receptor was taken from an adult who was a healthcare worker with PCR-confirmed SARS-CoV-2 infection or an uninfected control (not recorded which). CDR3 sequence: CASRRAGIDTQYF. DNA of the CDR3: TGTGCCAGCCGGCGGGCAGGGATAGATACGCAGTATTTT.